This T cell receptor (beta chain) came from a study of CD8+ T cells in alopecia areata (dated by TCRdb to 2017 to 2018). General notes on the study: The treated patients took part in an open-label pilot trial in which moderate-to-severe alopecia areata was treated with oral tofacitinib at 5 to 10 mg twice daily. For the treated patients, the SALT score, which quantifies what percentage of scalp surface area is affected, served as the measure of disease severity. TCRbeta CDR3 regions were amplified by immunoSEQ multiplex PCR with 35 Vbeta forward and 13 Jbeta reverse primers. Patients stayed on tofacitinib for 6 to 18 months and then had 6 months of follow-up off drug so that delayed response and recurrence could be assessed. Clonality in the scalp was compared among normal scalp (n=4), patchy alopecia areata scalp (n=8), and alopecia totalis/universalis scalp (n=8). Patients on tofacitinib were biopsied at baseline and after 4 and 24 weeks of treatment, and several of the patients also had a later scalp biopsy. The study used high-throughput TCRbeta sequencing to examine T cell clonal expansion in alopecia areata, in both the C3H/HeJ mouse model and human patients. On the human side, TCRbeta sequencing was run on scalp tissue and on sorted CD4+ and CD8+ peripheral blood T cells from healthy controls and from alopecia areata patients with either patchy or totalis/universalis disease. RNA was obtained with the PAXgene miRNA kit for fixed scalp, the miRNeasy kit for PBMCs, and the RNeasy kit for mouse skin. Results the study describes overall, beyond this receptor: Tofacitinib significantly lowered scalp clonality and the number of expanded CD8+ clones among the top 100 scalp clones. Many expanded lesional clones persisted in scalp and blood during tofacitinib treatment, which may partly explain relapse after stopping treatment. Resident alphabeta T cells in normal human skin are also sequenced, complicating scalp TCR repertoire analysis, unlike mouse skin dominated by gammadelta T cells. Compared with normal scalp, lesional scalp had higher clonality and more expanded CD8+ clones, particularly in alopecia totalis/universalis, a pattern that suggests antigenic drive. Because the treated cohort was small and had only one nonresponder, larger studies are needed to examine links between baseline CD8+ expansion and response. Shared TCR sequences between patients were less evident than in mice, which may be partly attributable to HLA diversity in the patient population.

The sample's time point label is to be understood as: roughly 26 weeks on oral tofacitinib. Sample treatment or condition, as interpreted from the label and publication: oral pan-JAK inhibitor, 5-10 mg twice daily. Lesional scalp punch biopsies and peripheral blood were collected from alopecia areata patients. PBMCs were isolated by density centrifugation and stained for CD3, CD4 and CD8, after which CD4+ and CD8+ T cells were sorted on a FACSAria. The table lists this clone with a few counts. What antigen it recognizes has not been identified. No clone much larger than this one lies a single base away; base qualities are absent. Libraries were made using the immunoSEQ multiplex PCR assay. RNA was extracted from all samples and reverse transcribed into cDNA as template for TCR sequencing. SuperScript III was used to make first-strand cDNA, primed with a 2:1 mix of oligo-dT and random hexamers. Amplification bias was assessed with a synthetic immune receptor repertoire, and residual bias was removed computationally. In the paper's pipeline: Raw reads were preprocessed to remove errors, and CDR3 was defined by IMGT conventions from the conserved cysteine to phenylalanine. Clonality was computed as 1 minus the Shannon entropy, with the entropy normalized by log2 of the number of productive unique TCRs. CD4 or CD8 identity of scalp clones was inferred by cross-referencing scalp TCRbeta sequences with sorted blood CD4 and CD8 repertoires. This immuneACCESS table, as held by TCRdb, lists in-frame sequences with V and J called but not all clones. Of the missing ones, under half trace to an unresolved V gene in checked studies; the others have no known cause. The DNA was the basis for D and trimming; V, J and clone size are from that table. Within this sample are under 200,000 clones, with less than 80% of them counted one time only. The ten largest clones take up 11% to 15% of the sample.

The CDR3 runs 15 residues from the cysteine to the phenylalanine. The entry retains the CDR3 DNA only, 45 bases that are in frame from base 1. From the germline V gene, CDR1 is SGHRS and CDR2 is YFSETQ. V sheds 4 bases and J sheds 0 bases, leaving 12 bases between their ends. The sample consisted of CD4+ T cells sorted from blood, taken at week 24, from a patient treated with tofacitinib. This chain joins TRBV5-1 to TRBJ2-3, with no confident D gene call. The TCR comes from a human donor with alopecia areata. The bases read TGCGCCAGCAGCGCAAGGGTTCCTAGCACAGATACGCAGTATTTT. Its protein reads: CASSARVPSTDTQYF. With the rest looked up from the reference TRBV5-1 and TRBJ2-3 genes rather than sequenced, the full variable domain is KAGVTQTPRYLIKTRGQQVTLSCSPISGHRSVSWYQQTPGQGLQFLFEYFSETQRNKGNFPGRFSGRQFSNSRSEMNVSTLELGDSALYLCASSARVPSTDTQYFGPGTRLTVL.